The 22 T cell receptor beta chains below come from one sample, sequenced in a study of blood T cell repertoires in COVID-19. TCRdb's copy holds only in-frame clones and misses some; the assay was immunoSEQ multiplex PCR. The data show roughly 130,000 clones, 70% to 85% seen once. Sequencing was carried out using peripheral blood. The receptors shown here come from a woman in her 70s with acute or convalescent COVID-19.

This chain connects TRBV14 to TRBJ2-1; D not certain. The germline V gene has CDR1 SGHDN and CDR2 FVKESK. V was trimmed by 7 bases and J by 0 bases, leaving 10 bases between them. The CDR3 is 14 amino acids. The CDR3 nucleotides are TGTGCCAGCAAGCGATTAAGCTCCTACAATGAGCAGTTCTTC. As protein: CASKRLSSYNEQFF. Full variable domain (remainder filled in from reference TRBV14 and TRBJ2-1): EAGVTQFPSHSVIEKGQTVTLRCDPISGHDNLYWYRRVMGKEIKFLLHFVKESKQDESGMPNNRFLAERTGGTYSTLKVQPAELEDSGVYFCASKRLSSYNEQFFGPGTRLTVL.

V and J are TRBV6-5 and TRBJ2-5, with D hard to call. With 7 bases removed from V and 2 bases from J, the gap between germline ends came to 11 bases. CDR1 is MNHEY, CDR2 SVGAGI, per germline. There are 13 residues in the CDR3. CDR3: CASKFSDQETQYF. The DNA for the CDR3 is TGTGCCAGCAAATTCAGCGATCAAGAGACCCAGTACTTC.

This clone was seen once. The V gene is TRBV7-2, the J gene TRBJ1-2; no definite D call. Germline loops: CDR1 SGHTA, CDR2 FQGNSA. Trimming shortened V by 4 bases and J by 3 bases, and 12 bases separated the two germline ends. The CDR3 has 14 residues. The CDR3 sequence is CASSSRTRDYGYTF. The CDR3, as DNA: TGTGCCAGCAGCTCCCGGACTCGGGACTATGGCTACACCTTC.

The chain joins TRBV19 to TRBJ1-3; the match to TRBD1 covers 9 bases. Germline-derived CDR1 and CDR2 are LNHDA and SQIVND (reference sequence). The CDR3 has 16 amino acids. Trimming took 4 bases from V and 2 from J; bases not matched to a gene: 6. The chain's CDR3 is CASSTQGAAAGNTIYF. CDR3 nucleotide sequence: TGTGCCAGTAGTACACAGGGGGCCGCTGCTGGAAACACCATATATTTT.

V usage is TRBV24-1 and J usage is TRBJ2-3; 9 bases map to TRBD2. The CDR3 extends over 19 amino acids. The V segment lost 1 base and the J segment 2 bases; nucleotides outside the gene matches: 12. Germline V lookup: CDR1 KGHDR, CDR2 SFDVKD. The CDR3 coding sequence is TGTGCCACCAGTGATTTCCCCCCGACGACTAGCGGATTCACAGATACGCAGTATTTT. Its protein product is CATSDFPPTTSGFTDTQYF.

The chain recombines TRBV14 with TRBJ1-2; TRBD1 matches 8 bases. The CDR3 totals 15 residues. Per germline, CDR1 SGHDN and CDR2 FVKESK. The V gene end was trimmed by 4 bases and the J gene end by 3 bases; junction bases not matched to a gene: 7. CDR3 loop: CASSPPRGLHYGYTF. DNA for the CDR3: TGTGCCAGCAGCCCCCCCAGGGGGCTTCACTATGGCTACACCTTC.

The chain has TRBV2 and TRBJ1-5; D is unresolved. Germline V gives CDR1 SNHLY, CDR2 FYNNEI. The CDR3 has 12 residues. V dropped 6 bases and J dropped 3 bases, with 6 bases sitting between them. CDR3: CASRQVNQPQHF. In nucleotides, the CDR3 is TGTGCCAGCAGGCAGGTCAATCAGCCCCAGCATTTT.

This CDR3 is CASSPGGWNSPLHF. The CDR3 DNA follows: TGTGCCAGCAGTCCAGGGGGCTGGAATTCACCCCTCCACTTT. V gene TRBV7-2 combines with J gene TRBJ1-6, with 8 nucleotides matching TRBD1. V lost 6 bases, J lost 7 bases, and 5 bases stayed unmatched. The CDR3 loop spans 14 amino acids. Germline loops: CDR1 SGHTA, CDR2 FQGNSA.

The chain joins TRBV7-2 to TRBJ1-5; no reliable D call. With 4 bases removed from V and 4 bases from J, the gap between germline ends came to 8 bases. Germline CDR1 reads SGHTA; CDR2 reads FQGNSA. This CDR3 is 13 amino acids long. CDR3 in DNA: TGTGCCAGCAGCTCCGACATTAATCAGCCCCAGCATTTT. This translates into CASSSDINQPQHF.

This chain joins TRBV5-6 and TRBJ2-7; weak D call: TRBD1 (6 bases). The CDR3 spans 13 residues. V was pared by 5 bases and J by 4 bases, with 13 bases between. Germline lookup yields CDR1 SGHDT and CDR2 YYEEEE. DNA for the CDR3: TGTGCCAGCAGAACCCAACAGGGTTACGAGCAGTACTTC. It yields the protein CASRTQQGYEQYF.

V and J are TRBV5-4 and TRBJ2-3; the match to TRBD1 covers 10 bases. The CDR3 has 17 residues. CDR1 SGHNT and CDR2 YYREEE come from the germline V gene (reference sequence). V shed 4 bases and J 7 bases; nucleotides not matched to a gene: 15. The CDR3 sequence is CASSLRGPGQGKNTQYF. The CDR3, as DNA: TGTGCCAGCAGCCTCAGAGGACCGGGACAGGGGAAGAATACGCAGTATTTT.

CDR3 nucleotides: TGTGCCAGCAGCTCCATGGGGCCAGATACGCAGTATTTT. Its translation: CASSSMGPDTQYF. The chain joins TRBV11-3 to TRBJ2-3; maybe TRBD1 (5 bases). Germline V gene sequence: CDR1 SGHNT, CDR2 YENEEA. The V gene lost 4 bases and the J gene lost 4 bases, with 9 bases spanning the gap. The CDR3 spans 13 residues.

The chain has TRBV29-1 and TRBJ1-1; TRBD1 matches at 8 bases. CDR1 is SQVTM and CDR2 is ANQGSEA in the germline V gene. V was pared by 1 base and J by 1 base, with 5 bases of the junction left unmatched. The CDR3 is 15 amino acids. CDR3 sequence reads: CSVEVTGAKNTEAFF. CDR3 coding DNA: TGCAGCGTTGAAGTGACAGGGGCAAAGAACACTGAAGCTTTCTTT.

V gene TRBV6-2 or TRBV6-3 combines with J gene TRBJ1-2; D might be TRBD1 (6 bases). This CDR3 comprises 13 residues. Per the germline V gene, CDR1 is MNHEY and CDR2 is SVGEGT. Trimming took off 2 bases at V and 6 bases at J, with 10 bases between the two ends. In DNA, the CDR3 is TGTGCCAGCAGTTACCAGGGGCGGGATGGCTACACCTTC. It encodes CASSYQGRDGYTF.

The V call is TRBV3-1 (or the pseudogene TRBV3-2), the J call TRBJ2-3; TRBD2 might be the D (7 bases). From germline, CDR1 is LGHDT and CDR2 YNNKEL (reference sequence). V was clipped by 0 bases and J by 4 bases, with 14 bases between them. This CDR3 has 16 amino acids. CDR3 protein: CASSQESGGPSDTQYF. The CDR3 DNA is TGTGCCAGCAGCCAAGAGTCCGGGGGGCCGTCAGATACGCAGTATTTT.

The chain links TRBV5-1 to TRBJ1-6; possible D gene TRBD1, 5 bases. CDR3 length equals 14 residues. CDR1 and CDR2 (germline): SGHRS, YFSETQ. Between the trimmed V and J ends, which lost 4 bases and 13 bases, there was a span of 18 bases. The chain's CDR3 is CASSPGTHTIPLHF. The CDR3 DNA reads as TGCGCCAGCAGCCCCGGGACTCATACAATTCCCCTCCACTTT.

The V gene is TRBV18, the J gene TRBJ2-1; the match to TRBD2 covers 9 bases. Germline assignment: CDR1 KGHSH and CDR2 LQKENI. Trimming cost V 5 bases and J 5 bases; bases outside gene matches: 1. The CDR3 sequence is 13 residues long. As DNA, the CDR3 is TGTGCCAGCTCAAAGCGGGGGGACAATGAGCAGTTCTTC. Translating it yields CASSKRGDNEQFF.

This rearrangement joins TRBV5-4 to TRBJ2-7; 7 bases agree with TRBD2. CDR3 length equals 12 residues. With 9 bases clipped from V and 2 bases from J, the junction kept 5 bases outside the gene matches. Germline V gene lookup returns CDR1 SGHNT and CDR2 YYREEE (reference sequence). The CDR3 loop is CATSSGTYEQYF. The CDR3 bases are TGTGCCACCTCAAGCGGGACCTACGAGCAGTACTTC.

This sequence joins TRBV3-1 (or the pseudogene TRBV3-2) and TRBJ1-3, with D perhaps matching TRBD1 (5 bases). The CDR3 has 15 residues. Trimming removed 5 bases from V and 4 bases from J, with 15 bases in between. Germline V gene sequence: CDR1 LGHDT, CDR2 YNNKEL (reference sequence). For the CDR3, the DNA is TGTGCCAGCAGCTCCCGGTCGGCAGGGGGAAACACCATATATTTT. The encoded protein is CASSSRSAGGNTIYF.

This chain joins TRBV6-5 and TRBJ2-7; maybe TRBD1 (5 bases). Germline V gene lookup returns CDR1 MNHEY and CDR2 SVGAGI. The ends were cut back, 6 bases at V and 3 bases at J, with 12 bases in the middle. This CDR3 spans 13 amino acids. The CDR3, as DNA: TGTGCCAGCAGCGCGACAGATTTCTACGAGCAGTACTTC. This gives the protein CASSATDFYEQYF.

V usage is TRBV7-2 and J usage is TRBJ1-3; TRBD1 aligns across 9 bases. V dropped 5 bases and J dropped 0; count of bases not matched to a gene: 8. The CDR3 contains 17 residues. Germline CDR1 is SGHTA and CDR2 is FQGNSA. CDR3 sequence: CASSPGLGQGSGNTIYF. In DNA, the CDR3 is TGTGCCAGCAGCCCGGGGCTGGGACAGGGCTCTGGAAACACCATATATTTT. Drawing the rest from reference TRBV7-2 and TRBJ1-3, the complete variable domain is GAGVSQSPSNKVTEKGKDVELRCDPISGHTALYWYRQSLGQGLEFLIYFQGNSAPDKSGLPSDRFSAERTGGSVSTLTIQRTQQEDSAVYLCASSPGLGQGSGNTIYFGEGSWLTVV.

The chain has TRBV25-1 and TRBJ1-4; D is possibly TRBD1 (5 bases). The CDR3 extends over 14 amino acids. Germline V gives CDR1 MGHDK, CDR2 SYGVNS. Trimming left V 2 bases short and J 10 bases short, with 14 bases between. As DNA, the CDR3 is TGTGCCAGCAGTGAAACAGGTGGCTTTGGAAAACTGTTTTTT. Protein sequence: CASSETGGFGKLFF.